The rows below give T cell receptor beta chains drawn from one sample of a study of T-cell reconstitution after alpha-beta-depleted transplantation in children. TCRdb reanalysed the PCR reads using MiXCR and keeps one entry per CDR3 protein. The data contain over 150,000 distinct CDR3 sequences, less than 8% of them singletons. Sequenced here: PBMCs from the stem cell graft donor, sampled from the stem cell graft. The receptors here all came from a human donor who donated a stem cell graft to a child with Wiskott-Aldrich syndrome. Both conserved end residues are part of each CDR3. D genes are given only for firm matches. Clone size, where shown, is once, few, many, or a class for clones that have expanded.

d_call j_call v_call clone_size cdr3_aa cdr3_nt
NA TRBJ1-4 TRBV2 many CASGLYYEKLFF TGTGCCAGCGGACTGTATTATGAAAAACTGTTTTTT
TRBD2 TRBJ2-1 TRBV7-9 few CASSRTREVGYNEQFF TGTGCCAGCAGCAGAACCCGGGAGGTCGGGTACAATGAGCAGTTCTTC
NA TRBJ1-3 TRBV6-5 many CASSYQSGGQGGGNTIYF TGTGCCAGCAGTTATCAGTCCGGGGGGCAAGGTGGTGGAAACACCATATATTTT
NA TRBJ2-5 TRBV25-1 many CASSYEETQYF TGTGCCAGCAGTTACGAGGAGACCCAGTACTTC
NA TRBJ2-3 TRBV5-1 many CASSLGQGQDTQYF TGCGCCAGCAGCTTGGGGCAGGGCCAAGATACGCAGTATTTT
TRBD2 TRBJ2-3 TRBV12-3/TRBV12-4 many CASTTSGSTDTQYF TGTGCCAGTACAACTAGCGGTAGCACAGATACGCAGTATTTT
NA TRBJ1-1 TRBV20-1 many CSAYRQPMNTEAFF TGCAGTGCGTACCGACAGCCCATGAACACTGAAGCTTTCTTT
NA TRBJ2-5 TRBV18 many CASSPLYQETQYF TGTGCCAGCTCACCATTGTACCAAGAGACCCAGTACTTC
NA TRBJ1-6 TRBV7-2 many CASATQGRMNSPLHF TGTGCCAGCGCTACTCAGGGTCGGATGAATTCACCCCTCCACTTT
TRBD1 TRBJ1-1 TRBV5-1 few CASSPWDSTNTEAFF TGCGCCAGCAGCCCGTGGGACAGTACGAACACTGAAGCTTTCTTT
TRBD2 TRBJ2-1 TRBV2 NA CTRRLGLAGDSSYNEQFF TGTACCCGCAGACTAGGACTAGCGGGGGACAGCTCCTACAATGAGCAGTTCTTC
NA TRBJ2-3 TRBV5-4 many CASSLDERSAPDTQYF TGTGCCAGCAGCTTGGATGAGCGGTCAGCCCCAGATACGCAGTATTTT
NA TRBJ1-2 TRBV21-1 NA CASSKIIKMKPYGYTF TGTGCCAGCAGCAAAATTATTAAAATGAAGCCCTATGGCTACACCTTC
TRBD2 TRBJ2-3 TRBV5-5 few CASSPRAGWFSDTQYF TGTGCCAGCAGCCCCCGAGCGGGATGGTTCTCAGATACGCAGTATTTT
NA TRBJ1-1 TRBV28 many CASSMTGFTEAFF TGTGCCAGCAGTATGACGGGGTTCACTGAAGCTTTCTTT
NA TRBJ1-1 TRBV6-5 many CASSWDGDRTEAFF TGTGCCAGCAGTTGGGATGGGGACCGAACTGAAGCTTTCTTT
NA TRBJ2-1 TRBV2 many CASSVSEKQFF TGTGCCAGCAGCGTGAGTGAGAAACAGTTCTTC
NA TRBJ2-7 TRBV12-3/TRBV12-4 many CASSWRDAGYEQYF TGTGCCAGCAGCTGGCGGGACGCAGGCTACGAGCAGTACTTC
NA TRBJ2-2 TRBV5-6 NA CASTRGGLNTGELFF TGTGCCAGCACGAGGGGGGGGCTGAACACCGGGGAGCTGTTTTTT
TRBD2 TRBJ2-1 TRBV7-2 many CASSLQGLADNEQFF TGTGCCAGCAGCCTCCAGGGACTAGCGGACAATGAGCAGTTCTTC
TRBD2 TRBJ2-1 TRBV5-1 many CASSGGLAGNNEQFF TGCGCCAGCAGCGGGGGACTAGCGGGGAACAATGAGCAGTTCTTC
TRBD2 TRBJ2-2 TRBV7-9 many CASSLLAGGPSGELFF TGTGCCAGCAGCTTATTAGCGGGAGGGCCATCCGGGGAGCTGTTTTTT
NA TRBJ1-5 TRBV15 NA CATSRDPDQPQHF TGTGCCACCAGCAGAGATCCGGATCAGCCCCAGCATTTT
TRBD2 TRBJ2-5 TRBV6-5 many CASSYSLAGEIETQYF TGTGCCAGCAGTTACTCCTTAGCGGGAGAAATTGAGACCCAGTACTTC
NA TRBJ2-5 TRBV5-1 many CASSLDLGSPETQYF TGCGCCAGCAGCTTGGACCTGGGATCCCCAGAGACCCAGTACTTC
TRBD1 TRBJ2-1 TRBV5-5 few CASSLDGQGVNEQFF TGTGCCAGCAGCTTGGATGGACAGGGTGTGAATGAGCAGTTCTTC
NA TRBJ1-2 TRBV30 few CAWSNPGGAGYTF TGTGCCTGGAGTAACCCGGGGGGCGCTGGCTACACCTTC